Following are 19 T cell receptor beta chains from one sample sequenced in a study of blood T cell repertoires in COVID-19. The table came from immunoSEQ multiplex PCR; TCRdb's copy has only in-frame clones and leaves some out. This sample has tens of thousands of clones, with more than 90% found just once. The sequencing sample was made of peripheral blood. The receptors come from a man aged 45-65 years with acute or convalescent COVID-19.

This chain joins TRBV28 and TRBJ1-4; TRBD1 matches at 9 bases. Germline CDR1 and CDR2: MDHEN and SYDVKM. V dropped 10 bases and J dropped 7; count of bases not matched to a gene: 10. This CDR3 is 14 amino acids long. CDR3 sequence (DNA): TGTGCCACCCTCCCACAGGGGGCTGGTGAAAAACTGTTTTTT. Its translation is CATLPQGAGEKLFF.

The chain has TRBV30 and TRBJ1-2, with 7 positions matching TRBD1. CDR1 GTSNPN and CDR2 SVGIG come from the germline V gene (reference sequence). V gave up 3 bases and J gave up 4 bases; unmatched junction bases: 11. CDR3 size: 15 residues. CDR3 coding DNA: TGTGCCTGGAGGCGGGGTCCGGGACAGATCTATGGCTACACCTTC. It is translated as CAWRRGPGQIYGYTF.

V is TRBV5-4 and J is TRBJ2-2; 7 bases are shared with TRBD1. Germline CDR1 is SGHNT and CDR2 is YYREEE (reference sequence). J was trimmed by 5 bases and V by 1 base; bases with no gene match: 2. CDR3 length: 14 residues. The CDR3 loop reads CASSLNRGTGELFF. In nucleotides, the CDR3 is TGTGCCAGCAGCTTGAACAGGGGAACCGGGGAGCTGTTTTTT.

A few counts support this clone. The genes are TRBV4-1 and TRBJ2-4; a weak D match, TRBD1 (5 bases). Germline lookup yields CDR1 MGHRA and CDR2 YSYEKL. Trimming took off 0 bases at V and 0 bases at J, with 12 bases between the two ends. This CDR3 spans 17 amino acids. CDR3 in DNA: TGCGCCAGCAGCCAAGATGGCACCACAGGAGCCAAAAACATTCAGTACTTC. Its protein product is CASSQDGTTGAKNIQYF.

The chain carries TRBV6-5 and TRBJ2-3; D is possibly TRBD2 (6 bases). The V and J ends lost 6 bases and 5 bases respectively, with 15 bases between them. Germline CDR1 MNHEY, CDR2 SVGAGI. The CDR3 contains 14 residues. CDR3 nucleotide sequence: TGTGCCAGCAGAACTGGAGGGCCAGGAGATACGCAGTATTTT. Translating it yields CASRTGGPGDTQYF.

The genes are TRBV9 and TRBJ2-1; D is possibly TRBD1 (5 bases). Germline lookup yields CDR1 SGDLS and CDR2 YYNGEE. Trimming took 3 bases from V and 7 from J, leaving 14 bases between them. The CDR3 has 14 amino acids. Here the CDR3 DNA reads TGTGCCAGCAGCGCCAGGGTTTTGATGAATGAGCAGTTCTTC. The encoded protein is CASSARVLMNEQFF.

The V and J genes are TRBV7-2 and TRBJ2-1, with D maybe TRBD2 (6 bases). In germline, CDR1 is SGHTA, CDR2 FQGNSA. This CDR3 comprises 15 residues. V dropped 2 bases and J dropped 0 bases, with 8 bases sitting between them. The CDR3 coding sequence is TGTGCCAGCAGCTTATACGGGAGCTCCTACAATGAGCAGTTCTTC. Amino acids: CASSLYGSSYNEQFF.

V and J are TRBV3-1 (or the pseudogene TRBV3-2) and TRBJ1-5; the D is unclear. There are 15 residues in the CDR3. The V and J ends lost 0 bases and 5 bases respectively, with 11 bases between them. The germline gives CDR1 LGHDT, CDR2 YNNKEL (reference sequence). CDR3 DNA: TGTGCCAGCAGCCAAGATCGCTCGGGGTATCAGCCCCAGCATTTT. Protein: CASSQDRSGYQPQHF.

The chain combines TRBV4-3 with TRBJ2-3, with 7 bases identical to TRBD2. Trimming took 3 bases from V and 5 from J; bases not matched to a gene: 8. The germline gives CDR1 LGHNA, CDR2 YSLEER. This CDR3 is built from 15 residues. CDR3 protein: CASSHRWRGIDTQYF. The CDR3 DNA is TGCGCCAGCAGCCATCGCTGGCGGGGGATAGATACGCAGTATTTT.

This clone showed up just once. The V call is TRBV10-3, the J call TRBJ2-7; 7 bases map to TRBD1. This CDR3 is 14 amino acids long. Germline values: CDR1 ENHRY, CDR2 SYGVKD. Trimming cost V 5 bases and J 0 bases; bases outside gene matches: 4. Here the CDR3 reads CAISRDRNSYEQYF. The DNA for the CDR3 is TGTGCCATCAGTCGGGACAGAAACTCCTACGAGCAGTACTTC.

In this sample, this clone turned up once. The chain carries TRBV6-5 and TRBJ1-6, with 9 bases fitting TRBD1. Germline-derived CDR1 and CDR2 are MNHEY and SVGAGI. The CDR3 has 16 amino acids. V was clipped by 2 bases and J by 7 bases; unmatched bases: 6. CDR3 nucleotides: TGTGCCAGCAGTTACCTAGGACAGGGGTCGAATTCACCCCTCCACTTT. Protein sequence: CASSYLGQGSNSPLHF.

The chain combines TRBV5-6 with TRBJ2-7, with 10 bases fitting TRBD1. The CDR3 has 15 residues. V was clipped by 1 base and J by 1 base; unmatched bases: 2. CDR1 and CDR2 (germline): SGHDT, YYEEEE. This CDR3 reads CASSLWDRGSYEQYF. The CDR3 DNA sequence: TGTGCCAGCAGCTTGTGGGACAGGGGTTCCTACGAGCAGTACTTC. Complete variable domain (other parts from reference TRBV5-6 and TRBJ2-7): DAGVTQSPTHLIKTRGQQVTLRCSPKSGHDTVSWYQQALGQGPQFIFQYYEEEERQRGNFPDRFSGHQFPNYSSELNVNALLLGDSALYLCASSLWDRGSYEQYFGPGTRLTVT.

This clone was counted once. V usage is TRBV30 and J usage is TRBJ1-2; weak D call: TRBD1 (6 bases). This CDR3 has 13 residues. The germline V gene has CDR1 GTSNPN and CDR2 SVGIG (reference sequence). Trimming took off 3 bases at V and 6 bases at J, with 14 bases between the two ends. CDR3 sequence: CAWRQTGKDGYTF. In DNA form, the CDR3 reads TGTGCCTGGAGACAAACAGGGAAAGATGGCTACACCTTC.

V gene TRBV5-1 combines with J gene TRBJ2-7; 7 nucleotides match TRBD2. This CDR3 is 14 amino acids long. J lost 2 bases, V lost 0 bases, and 2 bases had no gene match. Germline V gene lookup returns CDR1 SGHRS and CDR2 YFSETQ. The CDR3 DNA is TGCGCCAGCAGCTTGGATGGGACTACCTACGAGCAGTACGTC. Its translation is CASSLDGTTYEQYV.

This clone was observed once. V gene TRBV7-9 combines with J gene TRBJ1-2; 7 positions match TRBD1. This CDR3 has 15 residues. J gave up 4 bases and V 7 bases, and 12 bases lay outside the gene matches. The germline V gene has CDR1 SEHNR and CDR2 FQNEAQ (reference sequence). The chain's CDR3 is CASTPTGSPGYGYTF. The CDR3 DNA reads as TGTGCCAGCACCCCGACAGGGTCGCCGGGCTATGGCTACACCTTC.

The rearrangement joins TRBV2 to TRBJ2-6; D is undetermined. CDR1 is SNHLY and CDR2 is FYNNEI in the germline V gene. Deletions cut 9 bases from V and 1 base from J, with 10 bases between. The CDR3 has 14 residues. The CDR3 spells CASSKLSGANVLTF. For the CDR3, the DNA is TGTGCCAGTTCGAAGCTTTCTGGGGCCAACGTCCTGACTTTC.

The V and J genes are TRBV28 and TRBJ2-5; TRBD2 agrees at 8 bases. V was pared by 6 bases and J by 4 bases, with 16 bases of the junction left unmatched. Germline values: CDR1 MDHEN, CDR2 SYDVKM. This CDR3 has 17 residues. This CDR3 reads CASSNQDTGGVSETQYF. The CDR3 DNA reads TGTGCCAGCAGCAACCAGGATACGGGGGGGGTTTCAGAGACCCAGTACTTC.

This chain uses TRBV6-5 with TRBJ2-1, with a tentative D call TRBD1 (7 bases). CDR3 size: 14 residues. V lost 6 bases to trimming and J lost 8 bases, with 17 bases between them. Germline values: CDR1 MNHEY, CDR2 SVGAGI. The CDR3 DNA sequence: TGTGCCAGCAGCCGACTAGGGGGCACAGATGAGCAGTTCTTC. Its protein product is CASSRLGGTDEQFF.

The genes are TRBV9 and TRBJ1-6; the D is unclear. V was pared by 2 bases and J by 7 bases, with 7 bases between. Germline V gene lookup returns CDR1 SGDLS and CDR2 YYNGEE. The CDR3 has 13 residues. CDR3 loop: CASSVSVNSPLHF. Here the CDR3 DNA reads TGTGCCAGCAGCGTGAGTGTAAATTCACCCCTCCACTTT.